A single sample gave rise to the 28 T cell receptor beta chains below, sequenced in a study of metastatic and nonmetastatic thyroid tumors. No treatment of any kind had been given to any patient before thyroid surgery. TCRdb reprocessed the PCR reads using MiXCR. The sample includes 15,000 to 19,000 clones, 3% to 4% of them seen just once. Sequencing was done on a sample of tumor tissue. All receptors come from a female donor with papillary thyroid cancer or a benign thyroid nodule (not recorded which). Some clones in this sample may be carry-over from other donors' samples.

This clone has more than one count but fewer than ten. The chain couples TRBV5-1 to TRBJ1-2, with TRBD1 matching over 8 bases. V trimming: 3 bases; J trimming: 4 bases; junction bases outside the gene matches: 5. The CDR3 spans 14 residues. Germline loops: CDR1 SGHRS, CDR2 YFSETQ. CDR3 region: CASSSGQGPYGYTF. CDR3 nucleotide sequence: TGCGCCAGCAGCTCCGGACAGGGACCCTATGGCTACACCTTC.

This clone was seen many times. Being one base from a much bigger clone, this may be a read error. The chain uses TRBV28 and TRBJ2-1; D gene unclear. The CDR3 spans 10 residues. Germline CDR1 and CDR2: MDHEN and SYDVKM. CDR3 bases: TGTGCCGGAGAGTACAATGGGCAGTTCTTC. Translation gives CAGEYNGQFF.

About this clone itself: A much more abundant neighbour one base away suggests this may be a read error. The V gene is TRBV6-2 or TRBV6-3, the J gene TRBJ2-2, with 7 positions matching TRBD1. CDR3 length equals 14 residues. Germline V lookup: CDR1 MNHEY, CDR2 SVGEGT. Unmatched junction bases numbered 10, after V lost 6 bases and J lost 9 bases. The DNA for the CDR3 is TGTGCCAGCAGGGGACAGCGAGATACCTGGGAGCTGTTTTTT. Amino acid sequence: CASRGQRDTWELFF.

This clone was observed a few times. The rearrangement uses TRBV6-5 and TRBJ2-7; TRBD1 aligns across 7 bases. The CDR3 loop spans 14 amino acids. Trimming removed 0 bases from V and 4 bases from J; junction bases left unmatched: 3. The germline V gene encodes CDR1 MNHEY and CDR2 SVGAGI. The CDR3 DNA reads TGTGCCAGCAGTTACTCGGACAGGTCGTACGAGCAGTACTTC. Translation gives CASSYSDRSYEQYF.

The genes are TRBV6-1 and TRBJ2-7, with no clear D. CDR1 and CDR2 (germline): MNHNS, SASEGT. This CDR3 comprises 12 residues. The V end was cut by 10 bases, the J end by 0 bases, with 10 bases between. CDR3 nucleotides: TGTGCCATCTGGCAAAGCTCCTACGAGCAGTACTTC. The encoded protein is CAIWQSSYEQYF.

This clone rates as large. The chain carries TRBV19 and TRBJ2-2; maybe TRBD2 (6 bases). Germline CDR1 is LNHDA and CDR2 is SQIVND (reference sequence). Trimming stripped 3 bases from V and 3 bases from J, with 8 bases between. This CDR3 has 14 residues. The CDR3 region has the DNA TGTGCCAGTAGTATTTGGGGGGACACCGGGGAGCTGTTTTTT. Protein sequence: CASSIWGDTGELFF.

The chain is built from TRBV19 and TRBJ2-7; D possibly corresponds to TRBD2 (5 bases). Per the germline V gene, CDR1 is LNHDA and CDR2 is SQIVND (reference sequence). Trimming shortened V by 5 bases and J by 0 bases, and 14 bases separated the two germline ends. This CDR3 has 15 amino acids. CDR3 sequence: CASSYSGLDSYEQYF. CDR3 bases: TGTGCCAGTAGTTACAGCGGCCTCGACTCCTACGAGCAGTACTTC.

This clone was counted a few times. V gene TRBV6-1 combines with J gene TRBJ1-1; perhaps TRBD1 as D (5 bases). Trimming removed 3 bases from V and 6 bases from J, with 20 bases in between. Germline CDR1 is MNHNS and CDR2 is SASEGT. This CDR3 contains 16 residues. Here the CDR3 DNA reads TGTGCCAGCAGTGATCAAGTGGCTTCAGGGATCGCTGAAGCTTTCTTT. Its protein product is CASSDQVASGIAEAFF.

Ten or more counts support this clone. J is TRBJ2-3 and V is TRBV7-3, with D uncertain. This CDR3 is 13 amino acids long. The V and J ends lost 5 bases and 3 bases respectively, with 9 bases between them. Germline lookup yields CDR1 SGHTA and CDR2 FQGTGA. CDR3 loop: CASSPRATDTQYF. The CDR3 DNA reads as TGTGCCAGCAGCCCCCGGGCAACAGATACGCAGTATTTT. Together with reference TRBV7-3 and TRBJ2-3, the CDR3 gives the full variable domain: GAGVSQTPSNKVTEKGKYVELRCDPISGHTALYWYRQSLGQGPEFLIYFQGTGAADDSGLPNDRFFAVRPEGSVSTLKIQRTERGDSAVYLCASSPRATDTQYFGPGTRLTVL.

The chain links TRBV20-1 to TRBJ2-7; D is undetermined. Trimming left V 4 bases short and J 3 bases short, with 16 bases between. In germline, CDR1 is DFQATT, CDR2 SNEGSKA (reference sequence). This CDR3 has 14 amino acids. The CDR3 reads CSATPSAVGYEQYF. In DNA, the CDR3 is TGCAGTGCTACGCCCTCGGCAGTGGGCTACGAGCAGTACTTC.

This clone was observed a few times. The CDR3 spells CASGRYGMYEQYF. CDR3 DNA: TGTGCCAGCGGACGGTATGGTATGTACGAGCAGTACTTC. This rearrangement joins TRBV6-1 to TRBJ2-7; D uncertain. V lost 8 bases to trimming and J lost 4 bases, with 15 bases between them. Per germline, CDR1 MNHNS and CDR2 SASEGT. The CDR3 has 13 amino acids.

This clone is termed medium-sized. CDR3 DNA: TGTGCCAGCAGCCCTAAGGGGGGGAGCTCCTACGAGCAGTACTTC. Amino acids: CASSPKGGSSYEQYF. This chain links TRBV11-3 with TRBJ2-7; the D gene is possibly TRBD2 (7 bases). CDR1 and CDR2 from the germline V gene are SGHNT and YENEEA. This CDR3 has 15 amino acids. Trimming removed 5 bases from V and 0 bases from J, with 14 bases in between.

This clone came up a few times. This chain uses TRBV2 with TRBJ2-7, with no clear D. CDR1 is SNHLY and CDR2 is FYNNEI in the germline V gene. The CDR3 covers 14 residues. V lost 7 bases and J 4 bases, leaving 17 bases between the germline ends. CDR3 nucleotide sequence: TGTGCCAGCACCATAGGCAGAAATAATTACGAGCAGTACTTC. It codes for CASTIGRNNYEQYF.

The CDR3 bases are TGTGCCAGCAGAGGGCAGGGGGAGCAGTACTTC. Translated, it gives CASRGQGEQYF. The chain carries TRBV2 and TRBJ2-7, with D perhaps TRBD1 (6 bases). V was trimmed by 6 bases and J by 7 bases, leaving 10 bases between them. CDR1 SNHLY and CDR2 FYNNEI come from the germline V gene. CDR3 length: 11 amino acids.

The V gene is TRBV12-3 or TRBV12-4, the J gene TRBJ1-5; no reliable D call. Trimming left V 6 bases short and J 0 bases short, with 9 bases between. The CDR3 totals 14 residues. The CDR3, as DNA: TGTGCCAGCAGCCCCACCGATAGCAATCAGCCCCAGCATTTT. It codes for CASSPTDSNQPQHF.

This clone was recorded a few times. The J gene is TRBJ2-7, the V gene TRBV6-4; 7 bases fit TRBD1. The germline gives CDR1 MRHNA, CDR2 SNTAGT. This CDR3 is 17 amino acids long. V shed 3 bases and J 5 bases; nucleotides not matched to a gene: 16. DNA for the CDR3: TGTGCCAGCAGTGAGCTAAAACGACAGGGTTCTTCGGACGAGCAGTACTTC. The encoded protein is CASSELKRQGSSDEQYF.

V and J are TRBV3-1 and TRBJ2-3; tentatively, D is TRBD2 (6 bases). V was trimmed by 3 bases and J by 4 bases, leaving 8 bases between them. The germline gives CDR1 LGHDT, CDR2 YNNKEL (reference sequence). This CDR3 spans 13 amino acids. The CDR3 sequence is CASSHRGADTQYF. The CDR3 nucleotides read TGTGCCAGCAGCCATCGCGGGGCAGATACGCAGTATTTT.

This clone was observed a handful of times. This chain links TRBV2 with TRBJ2-7; TRBD2 is a possible D gene (5 bases). CDR1 and CDR2 (germline): SNHLY, FYNNEI. V dropped 0 bases and J dropped 4 bases, with 22 bases sitting between them. CDR3 size: 18 residues. CDR3 in amino acids: CASSEAAPLLDSSYEQYF. The CDR3 DNA reads as TGTGCCAGCAGTGAAGCGGCACCATTACTGGACTCCTCTTACGAGCAGTACTTC. The whole variable domain, filled in from reference TRBV2 and TRBJ2-7, reads EPEVTQTPSHQVTQMGQEVILRCVPISNHLYFYWYRQILGQKVEFLVSFYNNEISEKSEIFDDQFSVERPDGSNFTLKIRSTKLEDSAMYFCASSEAAPLLDSSYEQYFGPGTRLTVT.

This clone has just a few counts. This chain links TRBV7-2 with TRBJ2-1; TRBD1 might be the D (7 bases). This CDR3 is 14 amino acids long. Germline CDR1 is SGHTA and CDR2 is FQGNSA. Trimming removed 1 base from V and 9 bases from J, with 13 bases in between. The CDR3 is CASSLGRGLGEQFF. DNA for the CDR3: TGTGCCAGCAGCTTAGGGAGGGGGCTTGGTGAGCAGTTCTTC.

This clone was found a few times. Germline and junction disagree at one end, which may indicate a read error. The chain has TRBV12-3 or TRBV12-4 and TRBJ2-3; TRBD2 matches 11 bases. The CDR3 has 14 amino acids. This CDR3 is CAGSHSGRADTQYF. CDR3 sequence (DNA): TGTGCCGGCAGCCATAGCGGGAGGGCAGATACGCAGTATTTT.

Relative to its sample, this clone is medium-sized. J is TRBJ2-3 and V is TRBV29-1, with 13 bases fitting TRBD2. Per the germline V gene, CDR1 is SQVTM and CDR2 is ANQGSEA. The CDR3 is made up of 16 amino acids. The J segment lost 6 bases and the V segment lost 7 bases, leaving 13 bases of the junction unmatched. The CDR3: CSAWTSGSLYSDTQYF. The CDR3 DNA reads TGCAGCGCATGGACTAGCGGGAGTTTATATTCGGATACGCAGTATTTT.

This clone was observed a handful of times. The rearrangement joins TRBV7-6 to TRBJ2-1; the match to TRBD2 covers 10 bases. V lost 3 bases and J lost 8; bases outside the gene matches: 7. Germline V gene data show CDR1 as SGHVS and CDR2 as FNYEAQ. The CDR3 length is 15 residues. The CDR3 DNA is TGTGCCAGCAGCTTTACTAGCGGGAAACAATATGAGCAGTTCTTC. Translated: CASSFTSGKQYEQFF.

The chain uses TRBV20-1 and TRBJ2-2; possibly TRBD1 or TRBD2 for D (5 bases each). Germline V gives CDR1 DFQATT, CDR2 SNEGSKA (reference sequence). The length of the CDR3 is 15 residues. Trimming took off 0 bases at V and 4 bases at J, with 12 bases between the two ends. This CDR3 reads CSARDQQGPTGELFF. In DNA form, the CDR3 reads TGCAGTGCTAGAGATCAGCAGGGACCCACCGGGGAGCTGTTTTTT.

The V and J genes are TRBV29-1 and TRBJ2-7; D remains ambiguous. V lost 4 bases to trimming and J lost 0 bases, with 7 bases between them. Germline CDR1 is SQVTM and CDR2 is ANQGSEA. This CDR3 is 12 amino acids long. CDR3 loop: CSVVRNSYEQYF. The CDR3 coding sequence is TGCAGCGTTGTACGGAACTCCTACGAGCAGTACTTC.

The chain joins TRBV6-1 to TRBJ1-2; the D is unclear. The CDR3 is 16 amino acids. Between the trimmed V and J ends, which lost 7 bases and 4 bases, there was a span of 22 bases. The germline CDR1 and CDR2 sequences are MNHNS and SASEGT. The CDR3 region is CASTGPDDREGYGYTF. DNA for the CDR3: TGTGCCAGCACCGGACCGGATGATAGGGAGGGCTATGGCTACACCTTC.

V is TRBV24-1 and J is TRBJ2-5; weak D call: TRBD1 (6 bases). Germline CDR1 is KGHDR and CDR2 is SFDVKD. The CDR3 totals 16 residues. The V end was cut by 4 bases, the J end by 3 bases, with 17 bases between. CDR3 sequence reads: CATSDPPGTTKETQYF. The CDR3, as DNA: TGTGCCACCAGTGACCCCCCCGGGACAACAAAAGAGACCCAGTACTTC.

J is TRBJ2-1 and V is TRBV9; TRBD2 agrees at 12 bases. The germline V gene encodes CDR1 SGDLS and CDR2 YYNGEE. The CDR3 extends over 16 amino acids. Unmatched junction bases numbered 6, after V lost 3 bases and J lost 5 bases. CDR3 DNA sequence: TGTGCCAGCAGCGGCGAGACTAGCGGGGGAGACAATGAGCAGTTCTTC. Amino acids: CASSGETSGGDNEQFF.

The chain carries TRBV3-1 and TRBJ2-1; D is perhaps TRBD2 (6 bases). CDR3 length: 16 amino acids. The germline V and J ends were trimmed by 3 bases and 7 bases, with 19 bases remaining between them. Germline assignment: CDR1 LGHDT and CDR2 YNNKEL (reference sequence). CDR3 region: CASSQGPRECQNEQFF. The CDR3 DNA reads as TGTGCCAGCAGCCAGGGTCCCCGGGAGTGCCAAAATGAGCAGTTCTTC.